This TCR beta chain stems from a study of blood T cell repertoires in COVID-19. Looking at the study overall: Acute-phase and convalescent COVID-19 samples originated in the United States, Italy and Spain.

TCRdb's copy holds only in-frame clones and misses some; the assay was immunoSEQ multiplex PCR. The table lists around 91,000 clones, about 85% of them singletons. Comments on this clone: Compared with germline, one end of the junction differs, possibly owing to a read error.

The CDR3 extends over 21 amino acids. Per germline, CDR1 SGHVS and CDR2 FQNEAQ. The chain uses TRBV7-8 and TRBJ2-1; 11 nucleotides line up with TRBD2. Input material: peripheral blood. The TCR was taken from a man older than 75 with acute or convalescent COVID-19. CDR3: CASSRGTSGYNDLRRYNEQFF. The CDR3 DNA is TGTGCCAGCAGCCGAGGGACTAGCGGCTACAATGATCTACGACGCTACAACGAGCAGTTCTTC. The full variable domain, completed using reference TRBV7-8 and TRBJ2-1, is GAGVSQSPRYKVAKRGQDVALRCDPISGHVSLFWYQQALGQGPEFLTYFQNEAQLDKSGLPSDRFFAERPEGSVSTLKIQRTQQEDSAVYLCASSRGTSGYNDLRRYNEQFFGPGTRLTVL.